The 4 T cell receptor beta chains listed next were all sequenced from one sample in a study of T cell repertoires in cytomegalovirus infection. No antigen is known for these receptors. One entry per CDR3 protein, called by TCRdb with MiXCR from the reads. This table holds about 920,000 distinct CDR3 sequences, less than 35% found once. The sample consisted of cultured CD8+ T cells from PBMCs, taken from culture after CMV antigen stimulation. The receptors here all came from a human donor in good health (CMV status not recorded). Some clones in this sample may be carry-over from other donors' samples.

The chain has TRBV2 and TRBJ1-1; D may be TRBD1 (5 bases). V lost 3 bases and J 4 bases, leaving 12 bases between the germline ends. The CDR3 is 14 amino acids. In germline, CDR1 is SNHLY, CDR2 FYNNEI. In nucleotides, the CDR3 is TGTGCCAGCAGTGAGGGGGGTTCGGTCACTGAAGCTTTCTTT. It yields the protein CASSEGGSVTEAFF.

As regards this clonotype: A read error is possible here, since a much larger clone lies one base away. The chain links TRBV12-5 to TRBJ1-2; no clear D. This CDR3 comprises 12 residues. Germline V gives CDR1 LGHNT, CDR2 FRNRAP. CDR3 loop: CASGLEKYDYTF. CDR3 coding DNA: TGTGCTAGTGGTTTGGAAAAGTATGACTACACCTTC.

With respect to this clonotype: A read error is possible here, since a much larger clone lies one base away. The CDR3 region has the DNA TGTGCCTGCAGTTTATACCTAGCGGGAGGCACCGGGGAGCTGTTTTTT. Its protein product is CACSLYLAGGTGELFF. V is TRBV27 and J is TRBJ2-2; 11 bases align to TRBD2. CDR1 and CDR2 from the germline V gene are MNHEY and SMNVEV (reference sequence). The length of the CDR3 is 16 residues.

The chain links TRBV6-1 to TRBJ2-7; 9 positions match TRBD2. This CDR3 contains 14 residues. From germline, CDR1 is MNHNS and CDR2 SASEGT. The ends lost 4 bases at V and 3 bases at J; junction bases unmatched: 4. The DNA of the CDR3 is TGTGCCAGCAGTGGTAGCGGGGGCGGCTACGAGCAGTACGTC. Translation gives CASSGSGGGYEQYV.